One TCR beta chain is described in this entry. The entry originates in a study of technical replicates of blood from a handful of donors. Method: immunoSEQ multiplex PCR; TCRdb's copy keeps in-frame clones and lacks some. This sample has 54,000 or so clones, with around 95% found just once. The CDR3 is 15 amino acids. The V gene end was trimmed by 5 bases and the J gene end by 3 bases; junction bases not matched to a gene: 9. Germline V gene sequence: CDR1 PRHDT, CDR2 FYEKMQ (reference sequence). The clonotype originates from a human donor in good health. This chain connects TRBV13 to TRBJ2-7; 8 bases match TRBD1. Source material: T cells isolated from PBMCs. The CDR3 bases are TGTGCCAGCAGCAACCGACAGGGGCTCATCTACGAGCAGTACTTC. It yields the protein CASSNRQGLIYEQYF.